A selection of T cell receptor beta chains follows, all from one sample in a study of technical replicates of blood from a handful of donors. Sequencing was performed with immunoSEQ multiplex PCR; in TCRdb, only in-frame clones are kept and a portion is missing. The table includes some 77,000 clones, 80% to 90% detected once. Source material: PBMCs. The receptors were sampled from a human donor in good health. Some clones in this sample may be carry-over from other donors' samples. The CDR3 runs from the conserved cysteine through the conserved F or W. Each record gives: V gene, J gene, D gene, clone size, CDR3 protein, CDR3 DNA. D genes are given only for firm matches. Clone sizes are given selectively: once, few, many, or a class where the clone is expanded.

v_gene: TRBV4-3; j_gene: TRBJ2-7; d_gene: .; abundance: .; CDR3aa: CASSQGWDISYEQYF; CDR3nt: TGCGCCAGCAGCCAAGGCTGGGACATTTCCTACGAGCAGTACTTC
v_gene: TRBV5-1; j_gene: TRBJ1-4; d_gene: .; abundance: .; CDR3aa: CASRRPGNEKLFF; CDR3nt: TGCGCCAGCCGACGGCCGGGGAATGAAAAACTGTTTTTT
v_gene: TRBV2; j_gene: TRBJ2-5; d_gene: TRBD2; abundance: .; CDR3aa: CASRGTSYVSQETQYF; CDR3nt: TGTGCCAGCAGGGGGACTAGCTACGTTTCGCAAGAGACCCAGTACTTC
v_gene: TRBV5-8; j_gene: TRBJ1-2; d_gene: .; abundance: .; CDR3aa: CASSTDGVYGYTF; CDR3nt: TGTGCCAGCAGCACCGACGGAGTCTATGGCTACACCTTC
v_gene: TRBV2; j_gene: TRBJ1-6; d_gene: .; abundance: .; CDR3aa: CASSGRGKNSPLHF; CDR3nt: TGTGCCAGCAGTGGCCGGGGGAAGAATTCACCCCTCCACTTT
v_gene: TRBV27; j_gene: TRBJ1-2; d_gene: TRBD1; abundance: .; CDR3aa: CASSRDRDLYGYTF; CDR3nt: TGTGCCAGCAGCCGAGACAGGGATCTCTATGGCTACACCTTC
v_gene: TRBV2; j_gene: TRBJ1-1; d_gene: .; abundance: once; CDR3aa: CASSEAVGTKLSEAFF; CDR3nt: TGTGCCAGCAGTGAAGCAGTCGGGACTAAGCTATCTGAAGCTTTCTTT
v_gene: TRBV7-6; j_gene: TRBJ2-7; d_gene: TRBD1; abundance: once; CDR3aa: CASSFGTGGSYEQYF; CDR3nt: TGTGCCAGCAGCTTTGGTACAGGGGGCTCCTACGAGCAGTACTTC
v_gene: TRBV6-1; j_gene: TRBJ1-1; d_gene: .; abundance: medium-sized; CDR3aa: CASSEEGQPNTEAFF; CDR3nt: TGTGCCAGCAGTGAAGAGGGACAACCGAACACTGAAGCTTTCTTT
v_gene: TRBV25-1; j_gene: TRBJ2-2; d_gene: TRBD1; abundance: .; CDR3aa: CASSRQGNTGELFF; CDR3nt: TGTGCCAGCAGCAGACAGGGTAATACCGGGGAGCTGTTTTTT
v_gene: TRBV27; j_gene: TRBJ2-7; d_gene: TRBD1; abundance: .; CDR3aa: CASRSQGKNYEQYF; CDR3nt: TGTGCCAGCAGATCACAGGGGAAAAATTACGAGCAGTACTTC
v_gene: TRBV9; j_gene: TRBJ1-2; d_gene: TRBD1; abundance: .; CDR3aa: CASSYGQGGKGYTF; CDR3nt: TGTGCCAGCAGCTACGGACAGGGGGGAAAGGGCTACACCTTC
v_gene: TRBV29-1; j_gene: TRBJ2-1; d_gene: TRBD2; abundance: .; CDR3aa: CSAGGTSDYNEQFF; CDR3nt: TGCAGCGCTGGCGGGACTAGCGACTACAATGAGCAGTTCTTC
v_gene: TRBV7-2; j_gene: TRBJ2-7; d_gene: TRBD2; abundance: .; CDR3aa: CASTSGGRLEQYF; CDR3nt: TGTGCCAGCACCTCCGGGGGGAGGCTCGAGCAGTACTTC
v_gene: TRBV7-3; j_gene: TRBJ2-2; d_gene: TRBD2; abundance: once; CDR3aa: CASSLSGDNTGELFF; CDR3nt: TGTGCCAGCAGCCTGAGCGGGGACAACACCGGGGAGCTGTTTTTT
v_gene: TRBV28; j_gene: TRBJ1-2; d_gene: TRBD1; abundance: .; CDR3aa: CASSLLNRGVGGYTF; CDR3nt: TGTGCCAGCAGTTTACTAAACAGGGGGGTAGGTGGCTACACCTTC
v_gene: TRBV13; j_gene: TRBJ1-4; d_gene: TRBD1; abundance: .; CDR3aa: CASSSTGDRTNEKLFF; CDR3nt: TGTGCCAGCAGCTCGACAGGGGATCGTACTAATGAAAAACTGTTTTTT
v_gene: TRBV5-1; j_gene: TRBJ2-7; d_gene: TRBD1; abundance: .; CDR3aa: CASSPGDRVYEQYF; CDR3nt: TGCGCCAGCAGCCCTGGGGACAGAGTCTACGAGCAGTACTTC
v_gene: TRBV27; j_gene: TRBJ1-4; d_gene: TRBD1; abundance: .; CDR3aa: CASSLRTGEVPNEKLFF; CDR3nt: TGTGCCAGCAGTTTGAGGACAGGGGAGGTACCTAATGAAAAACTGTTTTTT
v_gene: TRBV7-6; j_gene: TRBJ2-3; d_gene: TRBD2; abundance: .; CDR3aa: CASRLAGGTDTQYF; CDR3nt: TGTGCCAGCAGATTAGCGGGAGGGACAGATACGCAGTATTTT
v_gene: TRBV7-2; j_gene: TRBJ1-2; d_gene: TRBD1; abundance: .; CDR3aa: CASSLAHGQGFNYGYTF; CDR3nt: TGTGCCAGCAGCTTAGCCCATGGACAGGGATTTAACTATGGCTACACCTTC
v_gene: TRBV11-3; j_gene: TRBJ2-5; d_gene: .; abundance: .; CDR3aa: CASSQDSHPGSTQYF; CDR3nt: TGTGCCAGCAGCCAGGACAGCCACCCTGGTTCGACCCAGTACTTC
v_gene: TRBV25-1; j_gene: TRBJ2-2; d_gene: TRBD1; abundance: .; CDR3aa: CASTRDSSNTGELFF; CDR3nt: TGTGCCAGCACCCGGGACAGCTCGAACACCGGGGAGCTGTTTTTT
v_gene: TRBV11-2; j_gene: TRBJ2-7; d_gene: TRBD1; abundance: .; CDR3aa: CASSLGQGVGEQYF; CDR3nt: TGTGCCAGCAGCTTAGGACAGGGGGTTGGTGAGCAGTACTTC
v_gene: TRBV15; j_gene: TRBJ2-3; d_gene: .; abundance: .; CDR3aa: CATSNSNTDTQYF; CDR3nt: TGTGCCACCAGCAACTCGAACACAGATACGCAGTATTTT
v_gene: TRBV6-4; j_gene: TRBJ2-3; d_gene: TRBD2; abundance: .; CDR3aa: CASASGGSTDTQYF; CDR3nt: TGTGCCAGCGCCAGCGGGGGAAGCACAGATACGCAGTATTTT
v_gene: TRBV25-1; j_gene: TRBJ1-1; d_gene: .; abundance: few; CDR3aa: CASSEYRGDTEAFF; CDR3nt: TGTGCCAGCAGTGAATACCGGGGGGACACTGAAGCTTTCTTT
v_gene: TRBV7-9; j_gene: TRBJ1-4; d_gene: TRBD1; abundance: .; CDR3aa: CASSTLQGFGEKLFF; CDR3nt: TGTGCCAGCAGCACACTACAGGGGTTCGGTGAAAAACTGTTTTTT
v_gene: TRBV30; j_gene: TRBJ2-3; d_gene: .; abundance: .; CDR3aa: CAWTLGLQDTQYF; CDR3nt: TGTGCCTGGACCTTAGGACTTCAAGATACGCAGTATTTT
v_gene: TRBV28; j_gene: TRBJ1-1; d_gene: TRBD1; abundance: .; CDR3aa: CASSPDRGLTEAFF; CDR3nt: TGTGCCAGCAGCCCCGACAGGGGGCTTACTGAAGCTTTCTTT
v_gene: TRBV25-1; j_gene: TRBJ1-1; d_gene: .; abundance: .; CDR3aa: CASRGGVNTEAFF; CDR3nt: TGTGCCAGCAGGGGAGGGGTGAACACTGAAGCTTTCTTT
v_gene: TRBV4-1; j_gene: TRBJ1-2; d_gene: TRBD1; abundance: .; CDR3aa: CASSPGQAYYGYTF; CDR3nt: TGCGCCAGCAGCCCGGGACAGGCGTACTATGGCTACACCTTC
v_gene: TRBV14; j_gene: TRBJ2-5; d_gene: .; abundance: .; CDR3aa: CASSQDQGYPKRAQYF; CDR3nt: TGTGCCAGCAGCCAAGACCAGGGCTACCCGAAAAGGGCCCAGTACTTC
v_gene: TRBV4-1; j_gene: TRBJ1-4; d_gene: .; abundance: .; CDR3aa: CASSQDFGGREKLFF; CDR3nt: TGCGCCAGCAGCCAAGATTTCGGGGGACGTGAAAAACTGTTTTTT
v_gene: TRBV5-8; j_gene: TRBJ2-7; d_gene: TRBD1; abundance: .; CDR3aa: CASSPAPGQDEQYF; CDR3nt: TGTGCCAGCAGCCCCGCACCCGGACAGGACGAGCAGTACTTC
v_gene: TRBV19; j_gene: TRBJ2-1; d_gene: TRBD2; abundance: .; CDR3aa: CASSMVAGPVNEQFF; CDR3nt: TGTGCCAGTAGTATGGTAGCGGGCCCGGTCAATGAGCAGTTCTTC
v_gene: TRBV19; j_gene: TRBJ1-6; d_gene: .; abundance: .; CDR3aa: CASNPSRQKHNSPLHF; CDR3nt: TGTGCCAGTAATCCGAGCCGTCAAAAACATAATTCACCCCTCCACTTT